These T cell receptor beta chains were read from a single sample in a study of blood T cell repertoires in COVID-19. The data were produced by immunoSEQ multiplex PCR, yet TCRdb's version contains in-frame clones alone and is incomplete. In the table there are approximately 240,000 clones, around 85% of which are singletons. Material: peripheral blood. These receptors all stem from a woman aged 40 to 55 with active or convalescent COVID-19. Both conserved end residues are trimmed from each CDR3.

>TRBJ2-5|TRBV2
ASSYAQETQY
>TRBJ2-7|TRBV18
ASSGDTLEQY
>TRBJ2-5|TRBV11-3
ASSSVGTGGETQY
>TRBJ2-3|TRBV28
ATAGGLSTDTQY
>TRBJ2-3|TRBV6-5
ASQTSGGYTDTQY
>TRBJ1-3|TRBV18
ASSPLISESGNTIY
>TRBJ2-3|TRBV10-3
AIAPGTSGYTQY
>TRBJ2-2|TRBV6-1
ASSDMTGAGELF
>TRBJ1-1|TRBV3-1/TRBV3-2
ASSAKTTGYTEAF
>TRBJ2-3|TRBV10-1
ASSPGQGYTQY
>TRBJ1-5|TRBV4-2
ASSQTGQGEQPQH
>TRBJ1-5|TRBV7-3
ASSQVQGQPQH
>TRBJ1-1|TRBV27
ASSLLGRGSTEAF
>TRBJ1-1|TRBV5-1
ASPVGPGQENTEAF
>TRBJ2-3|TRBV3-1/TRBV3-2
ASSQAGGPTDTQY
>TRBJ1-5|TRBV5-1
ASSLVRDRGGQPQH
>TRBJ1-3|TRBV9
ASSVAAGAGNTIY
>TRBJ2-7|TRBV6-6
ASSRGVAGGKY
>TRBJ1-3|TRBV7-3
ASSLAVGNTIY
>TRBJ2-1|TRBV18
ASSPRVAGGDKQF
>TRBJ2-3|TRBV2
ASSLTGGTDTQY
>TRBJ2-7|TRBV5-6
ASSLQHYEQY
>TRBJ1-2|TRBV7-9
ASSLGTTPLYGYT
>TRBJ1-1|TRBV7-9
ASSPTGGPEAF
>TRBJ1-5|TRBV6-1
ASSEVYSNQPQH
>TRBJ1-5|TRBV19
ASSTGPGGNQPQH
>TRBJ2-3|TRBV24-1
ATSDYKSGLAGGRFDTQY
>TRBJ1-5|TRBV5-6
ASSLGGEGNQPQH
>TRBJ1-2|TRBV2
ASSEFGQGLYGYT
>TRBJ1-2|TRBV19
ASRPRGNDYGYT
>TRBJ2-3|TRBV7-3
ASSLRVAGGADTQY
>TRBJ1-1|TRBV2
ASSGVSNTEAF
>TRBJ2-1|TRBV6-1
ASSEGSGTEQF
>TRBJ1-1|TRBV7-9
ASSLGVTEAF
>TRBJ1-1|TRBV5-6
ASSFNAGKGAEAF
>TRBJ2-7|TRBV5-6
ASSLSTSGGHTYEQY
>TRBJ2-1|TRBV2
ASSEARDRPYNEQF
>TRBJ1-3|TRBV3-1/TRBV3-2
ASSQTTGSGNTIY
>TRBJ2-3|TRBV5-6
ASSALAGAGTDTQY
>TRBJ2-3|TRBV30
AWSALTSGLADTQY
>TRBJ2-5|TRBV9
ASSTGLAGTQETQY
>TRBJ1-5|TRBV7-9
ASSLYLGQAFNQPQH
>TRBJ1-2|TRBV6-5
ASSYVGQGAHGYT
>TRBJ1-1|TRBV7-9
ASSLVQFAEAF
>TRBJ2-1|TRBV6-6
ASSSTPGGGANEQF
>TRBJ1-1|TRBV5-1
ASSPSGGSTEAF